This TCR beta chain emerged from a study of OX40 agonist ivuxolimab in advanced cancers. Only in-frame clones appear in the TCRdb table, and some are missing; sequencing was by immunoSEQ multiplex PCR. This sample has tens of thousands of clones; 80% to 90% occur once, and the top ten carry around a fifth. The CDR3 is 13 amino acids. Germline V lookup: CDR1 MDHEN, CDR2 SYDVKM. V was shortened by 3 bases and J by 2 bases, with 5 bases between the two germline ends. This clone has a handful of counts. This rearrangement joins TRBV28 to TRBJ2-1; the D gene is possibly TRBD1 (5 bases). This receptor was identified in an adult with an advanced solid tumor such as melanoma, head and neck, liver or kidney cancer. The input for sequencing was CD4+ or CD8+ T cells sorted from blood, taken in a trial of the OX40 agonist ivuxolimab. CDR3 in amino acids: CASSLGPYNEQFF. DNA of the CDR3: TGTGCCAGCAGTTTGGGGCCCTACAATGAGCAGTTCTTC.